This T cell receptor beta chain was found in a study of T cell responses to AZD1222 COVID-19 vaccine. Study in general: Pooling was applied to second doses at about 4 or about 12 weeks. General observations from the study: It was only after the peak T cell response that any repertoires were sampled. Possibly, clonal diversity was underestimated; donors were largely white British and included more females. With dominance at 160-218 and 743-854, vaccine-associated CD4 TCRs spanned spike.

The table came from immunoSEQ multiplex PCR; TCRdb's copy has only in-frame clones and leaves some out. The data show tens of thousands of clones, with 88% seen just once and less than 9% held by the top ten. With respect to this clone: Its antigen remains unidentified.

This specimen consisted of peripheral blood, obtained on day 0 of AZD1222 vaccination. This TCR was sampled from an adult in good health.

CDR3 nucleotide sequence: TGCGCCAGCAGGGCACAGGGAACCAATTCACCCCTCCACTTT. Amino acid sequence: CASRAQGTNSPLHF. This chain connects TRBV5-1 to TRBJ1-6; maybe TRBD1 (6 bases). The V gene lost 5 bases and the J gene lost 7 bases, with 13 bases spanning the gap. The V gene's germline CDR1 is SGHRS and CDR2 YFSETQ. This CDR3 is 14 amino acids long.